The present T cell receptor beta chain was sequenced within a study of PD-1 blockade in classical Hodgkin lymphoma. Study details: Intravenous infusions of nivolumab 3 mg/kg reached patients every 2 weeks.

For this clone: The antigen is not known.

This CDR3 has 18 amino acids. Trimming stripped 2 bases from V and 0 bases from J, with 15 bases between. Germline V lookup: CDR1 SGHRS, CDR2 YFSETQ. Clones were sequenced by immunoSEQ multiplex PCR, and TCRdb holds only the in-frame ones, with some missing. The repertoire holds just under 65,000 clones, with about 89% as singletons. General study points: Complete responders showed a baseline diversity that resembled the diversity of newly diagnosed patients. Among the patients, those starting nivolumab under 1 year after ASCT were excluded.

As for time point: cycle 4 day 1 (C4D1), after around six weeks of nivolumab. Every patient was affected by relapse after autologous stem cell transplantation, while exposure to brentuximab vedotin was not uniform. This specimen consisted of peripheral blood mononuclear cells (PBMCs), obtained before the fourth cycle of nivolumab. The clonotype was recovered from a human donor with classical Hodgkin lymphoma. J is TRBJ2-6 and V is TRBV5-1; D might be TRBD2 (5 bases). DNA for the CDR3: TGCGCCAGCAGCTTCGGAGAGGGAGACCTCTCTGGGGCCAACGTCCTGACTTTC. Its translation is CASSFGEGDLSGANVLTF.